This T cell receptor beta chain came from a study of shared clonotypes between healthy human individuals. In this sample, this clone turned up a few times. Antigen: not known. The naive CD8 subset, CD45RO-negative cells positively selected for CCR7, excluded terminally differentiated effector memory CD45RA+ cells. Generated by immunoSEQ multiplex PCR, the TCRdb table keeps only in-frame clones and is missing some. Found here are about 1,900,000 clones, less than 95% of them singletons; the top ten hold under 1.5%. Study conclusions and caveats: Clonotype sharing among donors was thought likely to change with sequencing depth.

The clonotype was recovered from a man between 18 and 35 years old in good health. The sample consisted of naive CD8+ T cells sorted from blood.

The CDR3 loop is CASNRVDEQFF. The CDR3 DNA reads TGTGCCAGCAACAGGGTTGATGAGCAGTTCTTC. This rearrangement joins TRBV6-1 to TRBJ2-1, with D maybe TRBD1 (6 bases). Trimming took 7 bases from V and 8 from J, leaving 9 bases between them. The germline CDR1 and CDR2 sequences are MNHNS and SASEGT. This CDR3 spans 11 amino acids.